This T cell receptor beta chain stems from a study of shared clonotypes between healthy human individuals (dated by TCRdb to about 2020). General notes on the study: The cohort included three men and a couple of women between 18 and 49 years of age. For each donor, CD4 naive and CD4 memory were each run on three plates, CD8 naive on two plates, and CD8 memory on one plate. Blood TCR repertoires of roughly five healthy adults were deeply sequenced to estimate repertoire size and the extent of clonotype sharing between individuals. Leukapheresis yielded between about 0.8 and 9.5 billion PBMCs per donor. To increase sequencing depth and limit assay-specific biases, TCR repertoire library preparation and sequencing were carried out by different laboratories using diverse techniques.

Using the deep immunoSEQ assay, multiplex PCR amplified TCR CDR3 regions from genomic DNA. Genomic DNA extracted from each cell subset was distributed evenly over all wells of several immunoSEQ 96-well plates, and each plate served as one replicate. Each replicate PCR for sorted subsets received about 180 ng genomic DNA, equal to tens of thousands of T cell genomes. Purified libraries were quantified with a Qubit 3.0 fluorometer, sized on a Bioanalyzer 2100, and re-quantified with the KAPA Library Quantification kit. Every immunoSEQ 96-well plate was sequenced on a separate single-read 150-cycle Illumina NextSeq 550 flow cell. Concerning the study's data processing: Because only junctional sequences without quality scores were contained in the immunoSEQ output, filtering matching that applied to full-length reads could not be performed. To assign V/J genes and CDR3, sequences were annotated against IMGT germline references using PyIR, a Python wrapper for IgBLAST v1.9. Any read was removed if the V/J assignment was weak (E-value above 1e-6), the CDR3 was missing, or the read contained stop codons, out-of-frame junctions, or ambiguous translated residues. V3J clonotypes were defined by identical inferred V gene, J gene, and CDR3 amino acid sequence. Percentage overlap between repertoires was calculated by dividing the number of shared unique clonotypes by the size of the smaller repertoire. Three approaches were used to assess repertoire richness: RTK rarefaction, the Chao1 estimator, and Recon v2.1 estimates of unobserved clonotypes. Generation probabilities were computed with OLGA for all TCRbeta clonotypes obtained by the gDNA method from a handful of donors. This is the immuneACCESS table as TCRdb keeps it, with only in-frame sequences that have V and J called. A part of the clones is gone; compared with another copy, unresolved V genes explain less than half, and the rest is unexplained. That table supplies the V and J calls and clone size; D and trimming were determined from the DNA. The sample profile shows some 2,000,000 clones; around 95% of them were found once. The top ten hold roughly 0.13% of the sample.

As for this clone: Its specific antigen is unknown. Base qualities are not recorded, but no much larger clone differs from it by a single base.

Donors were healthy HIV-negative adults with no recently reported acute infections or vaccinations. Every donor was a Caucasian adult living in Nashville, Tennessee, USA. Magnetic negative selection was used to enrich CD4+ T cells, after which naive cells were positively selected on CD45RA and the negative fraction became the memory subset. Blood was collected by leukapheresis, and PBMCs were isolated by Ficoll-Histopaque density gradient centrifugation and then cryopreserved in liquid nitrogen vapor phase. Purity and quantity of every magnetically sorted T cell population were checked by analytical flow cytometry. Genomic DNA was isolated from every sorted fraction and measured by UV absorbance on a Nanodrop 2000c. On the study overall, not on this receptor specifically: Compared with non-shared clonotypes, clonotypes shared by all four sorted-subset donors had higher generation probabilities. About 4.5% of naive CD4, 3% to 3.5% of naive CD8, approximately 2% of memory CD4, and over 0.35% of memory CD8 clonotypes were shared across a few donors. Because the study included only a small number of donors, the genetic and exposure-history diversity represented was limited. Sampling was restricted to blood, and TCR repertoires in tissue are likely to differ from TCR repertoires in blood. Naive subsets generally had larger estimated clonotype richness than memory subsets did. Incomplete sequencing was indicated by rarefaction of sorted-subset datasets, despite the large sequencing depth. Pairwise subsampling indicated that sequencing depth was expected to affect the degree of clonotype sharing among donors.

The germline V gene yields MDHEN for CDR1 and SYDVKM for CDR2. V drops 5 bases and J drops 9 bases, leaving 10 bases in between. From the cysteine up to the phenylalanine, the CDR3 has a length of 11 residues. Just CDR3 DNA is preserved here, 33 bases in frame from base 1. The specimen sequenced was naive CD4+ T cells sorted from blood. What this sample's cell subset or site label stands for: CD45RA+ positively selected. The source of this sequence is a man aged 18 to 29 in good health. The chain employs TRBV28 and TRBJ1-1; the D gene lacks a confident call. The CDR3 amino acid sequence is: CASSARLKAFF. The DNA sequence is given as TGTGCCAGCAGTGCCCGACTTAAAGCTTTCTTT.